The present T cell receptor beta chain was sequenced within a study of siplizumab effects on memory and regulatory T cells. Study context: The authors ran mixed lymphocyte reactions in pairs, with siplizumab at 0.8 to 1 ug/mL or without drug. Study-level points and caveats: No naive or memory phenotype could be assigned to roughly 75-97% of proliferating clones.

This clone appeared a few times. Its antigen is as yet unknown. TCRdb's copy holds only in-frame clones and misses some; the assay was immunoSEQ multiplex PCR. The sample contains around 9,500 clones, roughly two fifths of which appear only once. The cells of the mixed lymphocyte reaction underwent an approximately 6-day coculture at 37°C. Responder PBMCs were labelled with CFSE and stimulator PBMCs with Violet Dye, mixed 1:1. Trimming took off 2 bases at V and 6 bases at J, with 11 bases between the two ends. The CDR3 is made up of 15 amino acids. CDR1 is SNHLY and CDR2 is FYNNEI in the germline V gene.

The chain recombines TRBV2 with TRBJ1-6, with TRBD1 as a possible D gene (5 bases). Material for sequencing was CFSE-low (dividing) CD4+ T cells sorted from an allogeneic mixed lymphocyte reaction. The sequence was collected from a human donor in good health; the cells came from an allogeneic mixed lymphocyte reaction. This CDR3 reads CASSESGVRNSPLHF. The DNA of the CDR3 is TGTGCCAGCAGTGAATCGGGGGTGCGTAATTCACCCCTCCACTTT.